Listed here is a single T cell receptor (beta chain). The data originate from a study of OX40 agonist ivuxolimab in advanced cancers. Produced via immunoSEQ multiplex PCR; TCRdb's table is partial and in-frame only. This table has about 100,000 clones, 75% to 95% appearing once. Peripheral blood came from all dose cohorts at three timepoints. The receptor was derived from an adult with an advanced solid tumor such as melanoma, head and neck, liver or kidney cancer. The specimen was CD4+ or CD8+ T cells sorted from blood, collected in a trial of the OX40 agonist ivuxolimab.

CDR3 protein: CASSESGQGPTSYEQYF. CDR3 coding DNA: TGTGCCAGCAGTGAATCTGGGCAGGGGCCAACCTCCTACGAGCAGTACTTC. The chain recombines TRBV25-1 with TRBJ2-7; a weak D match, TRBD1 (6 bases). Germline values: CDR1 MGHDK, CDR2 SYGVNS. This CDR3 is 17 amino acids long. V was clipped by 1 base and J by 0 bases, with 16 bases between them.